This T cell receptor (beta chain) was sequenced during a study of response to subunit inactivated influenza vaccine. Study-level findings and limits: Authors suggested each seasonal influenza vaccination recruits few new T cells.

MiXCR was run by TCRdb on the RT-PCR reads, yielding one entry per CDR3 protein. The sample shows fewer than 600,000 distinct CDR3 sequences, 6% to 9% of them seen only once. This CDR3 region has 15 residues. This clonotype turned up a few times. What it binds is unknown. This TCR was sampled from a man aged 50 to 69 who received an inactivated influenza vaccine. The rearrangement uses TRBV21-1 and TRBJ2-5. TRBV21-1 is described as a pseudogene. The source was PBMCs from blood, collected less than 25 months after vaccination. The CDR3 region has the DNA TGTGCCAGCAGCAAAGGACGCCAACGGCGGGAGACCCAGTACTTC. Translating it yields CASSKGRQRRETQYF.